The clone carrying this T cell receptor beta chain was seen at least ten times. Antigen specificity is unknown. Ophthalmopathy-affected donors exhibited moderate-to-severe activity, CAS ≥3, NOSPECS ≥4, and duration under 3 months. It was on clinical symptoms, serum thyroxine, TRAb, thyroid ultrasound and orbital computed tomography that diagnosis relied. Amplification from RNA transcripts yielded the TCR beta CDR3 regions. In the first round, RT-PCR was carried out with HTBI primers, and a multiplex PCR formed the second round. TCRdb itself ran the multiplex PCR reads through MiXCR, one entry per CDR3 protein. The top ten clones hold 5.8% of a sample with approximately 160,000 distinct CDR3 sequences, 30% to 45% of them seen once. The sample is drawn from a study of Graves' ophthalmopathy and Graves' hyperthyroidism. Overall study results and limits: Blood also contained most of the expanded thyroid clonotypes above 0.001 frequency.

Losses at the gene ends were 2 bases for V and 6 bases for J; bases not matched to a gene: 4. Germline assignment: CDR1 SGHRS and CDR2 YFSETQ. This CDR3 has 15 residues. This clonotype was sampled from a woman in her thirties or forties with Graves' ophthalmopathy. Sequences were obtained from peripheral blood. The rearrangement joins TRBV5-1 to TRBJ1-6; 8 bases line up with TRBD1. The CDR3: CASSFRTGSNSPLHF. DNA of the CDR3: TGCGCCAGCAGCTTCCGGACAGGGAGTAATTCACCCCTCCACTTT.